The 21 T cell receptor beta chains given below trace back to one sample, sequenced in a study of cytomegalovirus exposure and HLA in healthy donors. TCRdb's table, derived via immunoSEQ multiplex PCR, lists solely in-frame clones and lacks some. The sample lists 260,000 or so clones; 85% to 90% were seen once. Sequencing used PBMCs. The receptors derive from a man aged 18-30 years in good health and CMV-seronegative.

This sequence joins TRBV14 and TRBJ1-2; D possibly corresponds to TRBD1 (5 bases). CDR1 is SGHDN and CDR2 is FVKESK in the germline V gene. The CDR3 is 13 amino acids. V lost 3 bases and J lost 6, with 11 bases in between. DNA for the CDR3: TGTGCCAGCAGCCAGGCAGGGAGGCATGGCTACACCTTC. Protein sequence: CASSQAGRHGYTF.

The genes are TRBV10-1 and TRBJ2-3, with TRBD2 matching over 12 bases. V dropped 6 bases and J dropped 5; count of bases not matched to a gene: 12. The CDR3 is 17 residues long. CDR1 is WNHNN, CDR2 SYGVQD, per germline (reference sequence). This CDR3 reads CASSAGQTSGGGDTQYF. The CDR3 DNA reads TGCGCCAGCAGCGCGGGACAGACTAGCGGGGGAGGAGATACGCAGTATTTT.

This chain links TRBV7-3 with TRBJ1-1; D may be TRBD1 (5 bases). The germline CDR1 and CDR2 sequences are SGHTA and FQGTGA. V was trimmed by 5 bases and J by 1 base, leaving 11 bases between them. This CDR3 is built from 14 residues. The DNA of the CDR3 is TGTGCCAGCAGCGTCCAGGGTGGGAACACTGAAGCTTTCTTT. Protein product: CASSVQGGNTEAFF.

The V and J genes are TRBV19 and TRBJ2-1; TRBD1 matches at 7 bases. This CDR3 is built from 13 residues. Unmatched junction bases numbered 4, after V lost 2 bases and J lost 9 bases. Germline loops: CDR1 LNHDA, CDR2 SQIVND (reference sequence). CDR3 sequence: CASSIRTGVEQFF. CDR3 DNA: TGTGCCAGTAGTATACGAACAGGGGTTGAGCAGTTCTTC.

The V call is TRBV5-1, the J call TRBJ2-1; weak D call: TRBD2 (5 bases). The CDR3 length is 15 residues. Germline V CDR1 and CDR2: SGHRS, YFSETQ. Trimming removed 4 bases from V and 0 bases from J, with 11 bases in between. The CDR3 nucleotides read TGCGCCAGCAGCACCAGCGGAAGCTCCTACAATGAGCAGTTCTTC. It is translated as CASSTSGSSYNEQFF.

The V call is TRBV5-1, the J call TRBJ1-1; no definite D call. Deletions cut 0 bases from V and 6 bases from J, with 9 bases between. From germline, CDR1 is SGHRS and CDR2 YFSETQ. This CDR3 region has 13 residues. This chain's CDR3 is CASSLGSTAEAFF. The CDR3 DNA reads as TGCGCCAGCAGCTTGGGATCTACAGCTGAAGCTTTCTTT.

The table lists this clone with a few counts. V gene TRBV5-6 combines with J gene TRBJ2-7; maybe TRBD2 (6 bases). The V end lost 4 bases, the J end lost 6 bases, and 11 bases lay between the germline ends. The CDR3 contains 12 residues. Germline assignment: CDR1 SGHDT and CDR2 YYEEEE. CDR3: CASSQGRSEQYF. In nucleotides, the CDR3 is TGTGCCAGCAGCCAAGGGAGGTCCGAGCAGTACTTC.

Only one count was recorded for this clone. The genes are TRBV9 and TRBJ2-7; 13 nucleotides line up with TRBD2. Trimming cost V 3 bases and J 4 bases; bases outside gene matches: 7. This CDR3 has 16 residues. Per germline, CDR1 SGDLS and CDR2 YYNGEE. The CDR3 DNA follows: TGTGCCAGCAGCGCCTCAACTAGCGGGAGGGCGTACGAGCAGTACTTC. It translates to CASSASTSGRAYEQYF.

V is TRBV7-2 and J is TRBJ1-5; D unresolved. CDR1 is SGHTA, CDR2 FQGNSA, per germline. The CDR3 extends over 16 amino acids. Trimming stripped 2 bases from V and 0 bases from J, with 11 bases between. In DNA form, the CDR3 reads TGTGCCAGCAGCTTATTAGCCGGGAATAGCAATCAGCCCCAGCATTTT. It translates to CASSLLAGNSNQPQHF. Full variable domain (outside the CDR3, taken from reference TRBV7-2 and TRBJ1-5): GAGVSQSPSNKVTEKGKDVELRCDPISGHTALYWYRQSLGQGLEFLIYFQGNSAPDKSGLPSDRFSAERTGGSVSTLTIQRTQQEDSAVYLCASSLLAGNSNQPQHFGDGTRLSIL.

This chain links TRBV7-2 with TRBJ2-7, with 7 bases aligning to TRBD2. Germline CDR1 SGHTA, CDR2 FQGNSA. The CDR3 loop spans 15 amino acids. J gave up 3 bases and V 4 bases, and 9 bases lay outside the gene matches. In nucleotides, the CDR3 is TGTGCCAGCAGCTCCCAGACTAGCAGACGCTACGAGCAGTACTTC. Translating gives CASSSQTSRRYEQYF. Variable domain in full (rest from reference TRBV7-2 and TRBJ2-7): GAGVSQSPSNKVTEKGKDVELRCDPISGHTALYWYRQSLGQGLEFLIYFQGNSAPDKSGLPSDRFSAERTGGSVSTLTIQRTQQEDSAVYLCASSSQTSRRYEQYFGPGTRLTVT.

The chain is built from TRBV4-2 and TRBJ2-7; D remains ambiguous. The V gene lost 0 bases and the J gene lost 2 bases, with 17 bases spanning the gap. The germline V gene encodes CDR1 LGHNA and CDR2 YNFKEQ. The CDR3 totals 17 residues. The DNA of the CDR3 is TGTGCCAGCAGCCAAGATTCCGGAACTAAGTCTGCCTACGAGCAGTACTTC. Amino acid sequence: CASSQDSGTKSAYEQYF.

This clone has just a few counts. The chain employs TRBV6-5 and TRBJ2-3, with TRBD2 identical over 9 bases. CDR3 length: 13 amino acids. J was trimmed by 4 bases and V by 8 bases; bases with no gene match: 4. The V gene's germline CDR1 is MNHEY and CDR2 SVGAGI. The CDR3 nucleotides read TGTGCCAGCGTAGCGGGAGATTCAGATACGCAGTATTTT. Translated: CASVAGDSDTQYF.

In this sample, this clone turned up a few times. The chain is built from TRBV27 and TRBJ1-2; D possibly corresponds to TRBD1 (6 bases). The germline V and J ends were trimmed by 5 bases and 1 base, with 8 bases remaining between them. The CDR3 sequence is 13 residues long. CDR1 MNHEY and CDR2 SMNVEV come from the germline V gene (reference sequence). CDR3 sequence (DNA): TGTGCCAGCAGTCACAGGGATAACTATGGCTACACCTTC. Translation: CASSHRDNYGYTF.

The chain combines TRBV28 with TRBJ2-1; TRBD2 matches at 8 bases. In germline, CDR1 is MDHEN, CDR2 SYDVKM. There are 15 residues in the CDR3. J gave up 5 bases and V 2 bases, and 5 bases lay outside the gene matches. CDR3 bases: TGTGCCAGCAGTTTAGGGACTAGGTTAGACAATGAGCAGTTCTTC. This gives the protein CASSLGTRLDNEQFF.

Here the CDR3 reads CASSYFSQGATEAFF. The CDR3 coding sequence is TGTGCCAGCAGTTATTTCTCCCAGGGGGCTACTGAAGCTTTCTTT. The V gene is TRBV6-5, the J gene TRBJ1-1; 8 nucleotides line up with TRBD1. The CDR3 extends over 15 amino acids. Trimming at V came to 3 bases and at J to 5 bases, leaving 8 bases not matched to a gene. Germline-derived CDR1 and CDR2 are MNHEY and SVGAGI.

This rearrangement joins TRBV28 to TRBJ2-7; 9 positions agree with TRBD1. Germline trimming cut 6 bases from V and 2 bases from J; bases unmatched to any gene: 11. Per the germline V gene, CDR1 is MDHEN and CDR2 is SYDVKM. The CDR3 has 16 amino acids. The CDR3 DNA sequence: TGTGCCAGCAGGGGACAGGGAGTATACAAGGCCTACGAGCAGTACTTC. Translation gives CASRGQGVYKAYEQYF.

This clone has only one observation. Other DNA sequences in this sample translate to the same CDR3. CDR3 residues: CSAGLAETQYF. CDR3 nucleotide sequence: TGCAGTGCTGGACTAGCGGAGACCCAGTACTTC. The gene calls are TRBV20-1 and TRBJ2-5; 9 nucleotides align to TRBD2. Germline assignment: CDR1 DFQATT and CDR2 SNEGSKA (reference sequence). The CDR3 is made up of 11 amino acids. J lost 5 bases, V lost 5 bases, and 0 bases had no gene match.

The rearrangement joins TRBV7-8 to TRBJ2-3; D may be TRBD2 (7 bases). The V gene lost 3 bases and the J gene lost 1 base, with 17 bases spanning the gap. The CDR3 contains 17 residues. Germline loops: CDR1 SGHVS, CDR2 FQNEAQ. The CDR3 sequence is CASSFGSGGPGTDTQYF. CDR3 bases: TGTGCCAGCAGCTTTGGGTCCGGGGGGCCTGGCACAGATACGCAGTATTTT. Complete variable domain (other parts from reference TRBV7-8 and TRBJ2-3): GAGVSQSPRYKVAKRGQDVALRCDPISGHVSLFWYQQALGQGPEFLTYFQNEAQLDKSGLPSDRFFAERPEGSVSTLKIQRTQQEDSAVYLCASSFGSGGPGTDTQYFGPGTRLTVL.

The genes are TRBV4-1 and TRBJ2-5, with 8 bases fitting TRBD2. This CDR3 is 18 amino acids long. The V gene's germline CDR1 is MGHRA and CDR2 YSYEKL. The trim removed 3 bases at V and 5 bases at J, leaving 17 bases unmatched. CDR3 nucleotide sequence: TGCGCCAGCAGCCATCAGGGACTAGTGGCCGAAGAGGGGGAGACCCAGTACTTC. Encoded protein: CASSHQGLVAEEGETQYF.

The chain recombines TRBV4-3 with TRBJ1-1; D is undetermined. Trimming took 4 bases from V and 2 from J, leaving 17 bases between them. CDR1 LGHNA and CDR2 YSLEER come from the germline V gene. The CDR3 is 16 amino acids. The CDR3 spells CASSPQYEVFNTEAFF. The CDR3, as DNA: TGCGCCAGCAGCCCCCAATATGAGGTTTTCAACACTGAAGCTTTCTTT.

The chain couples TRBV27 to TRBJ2-1, with 12 bases identical to TRBD2. The CDR3 contains 18 residues. CDR1 and CDR2 (germline): MNHEY, SMNVEV (reference sequence). V shed 6 bases and J 0 bases; nucleotides not matched to a gene: 9. The CDR3 loop is CASSHGLAGMSSYNEQFF. CDR3 nucleotide sequence: TGTGCCAGCAGCCATGGACTAGCGGGAATGAGCTCCTACAATGAGCAGTTCTTC.